The next 14 T cell receptor beta chains were all read from a single sample in a study of T cell responses to AZD1222 COVID-19 vaccine. Repertoires were generated with immunoSEQ multiplex PCR, while TCRdb's copy carries only in-frame clones and drops some. The sample lists 65,000 to 100,000 clones, around 80% occurring once. The sample in question was peripheral blood, obtained on day 0 of AZD1222 vaccination. These receptors all stem from an adult in good health.

This chain links TRBV25-1 with TRBJ2-2; 11 nucleotides agree with TRBD2. After removal of 3 bases from V and 4 bases from J, the junction contained 7 bases not matched to a gene. The CDR3 sequence is 17 residues long. The V gene's germline CDR1 is MGHDK and CDR2 SYGVNS. The CDR3 DNA is TGTGCCAGCAGTGAGAAGGGACTAGCGGTTATCACCGGGGAGCTGTTTTTT. Its protein product is CASSEKGLAVITGELFF.

In this sample, this clone turned up a few times. The chain links TRBV28 to TRBJ2-7; D not certain. The ends were cut back, 5 bases at V and 4 bases at J, with 6 bases in the middle. Germline V CDR1 and CDR2: MDHEN, SYDVKM. There are 11 residues in the CDR3. Here the CDR3 DNA reads TGTGCCAGCAGTACGCATTACGAGCAGTACTTC. The encoded protein is CASSTHYEQYF.

The chain uses TRBV24-1 and TRBJ2-3; a possible D gene is TRBD1 (6 bases). Trimming pared 0 bases from V and 2 bases from J, leaving 11 bases between. In germline, CDR1 is KGHDR, CDR2 SFDVKD. The CDR3 covers 16 residues. The CDR3 DNA is TGTGCCACCAGTGATTTGAGGGGGTTTGACACAGATACGCAGTATTTT. Amino acid sequence: CATSDLRGFDTDTQYF.

The chain couples TRBV3-1 (or the pseudogene TRBV3-2) to TRBJ1-1; the D is unclear. The CDR3 loop spans 14 amino acids. Germline assignment: CDR1 LGHDT and CDR2 YNNKEL (reference sequence). With 0 bases removed from V and 4 bases from J, the gap between germline ends came to 9 bases. CDR3 coding DNA: TGTGCCAGCAGCCAAGATCTGGGGTCCACTGAAGCTTTCTTT. Its protein product is CASSQDLGSTEAFF.

The chain recombines TRBV11-2 with TRBJ1-1, with D unclear. V lost 2 bases to trimming and J lost 1 base, with 11 bases between them. From germline, CDR1 is SGHAT and CDR2 FQNNGV. This CDR3 has 15 amino acids. The DNA of the CDR3 is TGTGCCAGCAGCTTACGGCCATTCGGGAACACTGAAGCTTTCTTT. Protein product: CASSLRPFGNTEAFF.

The chain carries TRBV7-9 and TRBJ1-1; 9 nucleotides match TRBD1. CDR3 size: 15 residues. Germline lookup yields CDR1 SEHNR and CDR2 FQNEAQ (reference sequence). The V gene end was trimmed by 4 bases and the J gene end by 3 bases; junction bases not matched to a gene: 6. CDR3 region: CASSYIDRGDTEAFF. The CDR3 DNA is TGTGCCAGCAGCTACATCGACAGGGGGGACACTGAAGCTTTCTTT.

This clone was seen only once. The chain recombines TRBV2 with TRBJ1-2; D gene uncertain. Germline assignment: CDR1 SNHLY and CDR2 FYNNEI. The V and J ends lost 6 bases and 0 bases respectively, with 11 bases between them. CDR3 size: 14 residues. This chain's CDR3 is CASRVYATNYGYTF. As DNA, the CDR3 is TGTGCCAGCAGGGTATATGCGACTAACTATGGCTACACCTTC.

V is TRBV11-2 and J is TRBJ2-1; 10 nucleotides agree with TRBD2. This CDR3 comprises 15 residues. Per the germline V gene, CDR1 is SGHAT and CDR2 is FQNNGV. V was pared by 0 bases and J by 9 bases, with 5 bases of the junction left unmatched. The CDR3 loop is CASSLEASGSAEQFF. The CDR3 coding sequence is TGTGCCAGCAGCTTAGAGGCTAGCGGGAGCGCTGAGCAGTTCTTC.

V usage is TRBV5-4 and J usage is TRBJ2-6, with a tentative D call TRBD1 (5 bases). V lost 7 bases to trimming and J lost 0 bases, with 14 bases between them. Germline V gene lookup returns CDR1 SGHNT and CDR2 YYREEE (reference sequence). The CDR3 spans 16 residues. CDR3 nucleotides: TGTGCCAGCGGGCAGGGTTTTTTCTCTGGGGCCAACGTCCTGACTTTC. Translating it yields CASGQGFFSGANVLTF.

The chain joins TRBV10-1 to TRBJ1-1, with unresolved D. Germline CDR1 is WNHNN and CDR2 is SYGVQD (reference sequence). Trimming took off 2 bases at V and 1 base at J, with 5 bases between the two ends. This CDR3 region has 13 residues. The DNA for the CDR3 is TGCGCCAGCAGTGAGCTGAGGAACACTGAAGCTTTCTTT. As protein: CASSELRNTEAFF.

This clone was counted once. This sequence joins TRBV4-1 and TRBJ2-5; the D gene is possibly TRBD2 (6 bases). The CDR3 has 15 residues. Germline CDR1 is MGHRA and CDR2 is YSYEKL. V lost 2 bases to trimming and J lost 4 bases, with 14 bases between them. CDR3 amino acids: CASSQPGLSIETQYF. In DNA form, the CDR3 reads TGCGCCAGCAGCCAACCGGGACTCTCCATAGAGACCCAGTACTTC.

This clone was counted once. The chain recombines TRBV7-8 with TRBJ1-1; the D is unclear. The V and J ends lost 1 base and 7 bases respectively, with 7 bases between them. The V gene's germline CDR1 is SGHVS and CDR2 FQNEAQ. CDR3 length: 12 residues. The CDR3: CASSLVRGEAFF. For the CDR3, the DNA is TGTGCCAGCAGCTTAGTGAGAGGTGAAGCTTTCTTT. Looking up the rest from reference TRBV7-8 and TRBJ1-1 gives the full variable domain: GAGVSQSPRYKVAKRGQDVALRCDPISGHVSLFWYQQALGQGPEFLTYFQNEAQLDKSGLPSDRFFAERPEGSVSTLKIQRTQQEDSAVYLCASSLVRGEAFFGQGTRLTVV.

The chain has TRBV7-9 and TRBJ1-3; possible D gene TRBD1, 5 bases. The V and J ends lost 1 base and 4 bases respectively, with 5 bases between them. CDR1 SEHNR and CDR2 FQNEAQ come from the germline V gene (reference sequence). There are 13 residues in the CDR3. The CDR3 DNA is TGTGCCAGCAGCTTAGGACAGGGAAACACCATATATTTT. This encodes CASSLGQGNTIYF.

This clone was recorded only once. The gene calls are TRBV19 and TRBJ1-5, with D tentatively TRBD1 (6 bases). Germline V gene lookup returns CDR1 LNHDA and CDR2 SQIVND (reference sequence). V gave up 1 base and J gave up 4 bases, with 14 bases separating them. CDR3 length equals 16 residues. Here the CDR3 DNA reads TGTGCCAGTAGTATAGCCGGACAGAGAGGGAATCAGCCCCAGCATTTT. This gives the protein CASSIAGQRGNQPQHF.